The entry below describes one T cell receptor (beta chain). Random hexamers were used to reverse transcribe an amount of roughly 0.5 to 1 ug RNA. MiXCR, run by TCRdb on the immunoSEQ multiplex PCR reads, gives a single entry per CDR3 protein. The repertoire holds approximately 160,000 distinct CDR3 sequences, with approximately 94% as singletons. The sample is drawn from a study of CD8 T cells in Susac syndrome. Germline V gene sequence: CDR1 SGHDT, CDR2 YYEEEE. Losses at the gene ends were 2 bases for V and 7 bases for J; bases not matched to a gene: 11. The length of the CDR3 is 15 residues. This sequence originates from a human donor with multiple sclerosis. This chain links TRBV5-6 with TRBJ1-1; 7 bases are a match to TRBD1. Sequenced input: CD4+ T cells from PBMCs. The CDR3 here is CASSFPQGRMNEAFF. The CDR3 DNA reads TGTGCCAGCAGCTTCCCACAGGGGCGAATGAATGAAGCTTTCTTT.